This T cell receptor (beta chain) was sequenced in a study of cytomegalovirus exposure and HLA in healthy donors. Across the study: The platform used for the roughly 120 validation repertoires matched that of the 600 to 800 first-cohort repertoires, a later analysis reported. Notes on the study in general: The study listed 150 to 200 cytomegalovirus-associated TCR beta chains. Some public TCRs appeared in many individuals, while most sequences were rare.

Assay: immunoSEQ multiplex PCR; the TCRdb copy retains only in-frame clones and omits some. The table records roughly 100,000 clones, roughly 90% of them present only once. In germline, CDR1 is LNHDA, CDR2 SQIVND (reference sequence). CDR3 length: 15 residues. Trimming took off 3 bases at V and 2 bases at J, with 11 bases between the two ends. A remark on this clone: What it binds is not known.

The sequence came from a woman aged 18-29 years in good health and CMV-seropositive. The V and J genes are TRBV19 and TRBJ1-3; no firm D call. Material for sequencing was PBMCs. This chain's CDR3 is CASSMSEKPGNTIYF. In DNA form, the CDR3 reads TGTGCCAGTAGTATGAGCGAGAAACCTGGAAACACCATATATTTT.